Listed below are T cell receptor beta chains from one sample, sequenced in a study of blood T cell dynamics during melanoma immunotherapy. Libraries were prepared by immunoSEQ multiplex PCR; TCRdb keeps only in-frame clonotypes and omits some of them. The sample includes roughly 25,000 clones, around 88% of them seen just once. The material sequenced was blood, taken from a patient treated with checkpoint blockade. The source is a human donor with melanoma. The CDR3 runs from the conserved cysteine through the conserved F or W. D genes are given only for firm matches. Clone sizes are given selectively: once, few, many, or a class where the clone is expanded.

DNA | CDR3 | V | D | J | size
TGTGCCAGCAGGGTTAGCGGGAGGGCCCTCGGAGATACGCAGTATTTT | CASRVSGRALGDTQYF | TRBV21-1 | - | TRBJ2-3 | -
TGTGCCAGCAGTTCCCTAGTAGCGGGCGGCATCCCAGATACGCAGTATTTT | CASSSLVAGGIPDTQYF | TRBV27 | TRBD2 | TRBJ2-3 | -
TGTGCCAGCTCCCCATCATGGGAAGAGACCCAGTACTTC | CASSPSWEETQYF | TRBV18 | - | TRBJ2-5 | -
TGCGCCAGCAGCTGGGATCCCGGGACAAATGAAGCTTTCTTT | CASSWDPGTNEAFF | TRBV5-1 | - | TRBJ1-1 | once
TGTGCCAGCAGCTTAGCTGTCAGGGGCGAGCAGTACTTC | CASSLAVRGEQYF | TRBV7-3 | - | TRBJ2-7 | -
TGTGCCAGCAGTCCCCGGACTAGCGGGAGAGCCGGGGAGCTGTTTTTT | CASSPRTSGRAGELFF | TRBV27 | TRBD2 | TRBJ2-2 | -
TGTGCCAGCTCAGGCTCCTACGAGCAGTACTTC | CASSGSYEQYF | TRBV18 | - | TRBJ2-7 | -
TGCGCCAGCAGCTTGGCCCAGGGGGGAGGCGAGCAGTACTTC | CASSLAQGGGEQYF | TRBV5-1 | - | TRBJ2-7 | -
TGTGCCAGCAGCTTCACTAGCGGGAGGGCCCAATTTTTCTACGAGCAGTACTTC | CASSFTSGRAQFFYEQYF | TRBV13 | TRBD2 | TRBJ2-7 | -
TGCAGCGTTGGAGCTAGCGGGAGCTCCGCGTACTTC | CSVGASGSSAYF | TRBV29-1 | TRBD2 | TRBJ2-7 | once
TGTGCCAGTAGTCCCCCGAAGACACTCGCAGCCGAGCAGTTCTTC | CASSPPKTLAAEQFF | TRBV19 | - | TRBJ2-1 | -
TGCGCCAGCAGCAGGGAGGACAACTCCTACGAGCAGTACTTC | CASSREDNSYEQYF | TRBV10-1 | - | TRBJ2-7 | -
TGTGCCAGCAGCGGGGATTTCAACACTGAAGCTTTCTTT | CASSGDFNTEAFF | TRBV7-9 | - | TRBJ1-1 | -
TGCGCCAGCAGCTTGACTAATAGAGGGAGCGGCACAGATACGCAGTATTTT | CASSLTNRGSGTDTQYF | TRBV5-1 | - | TRBJ2-3 | -
TGTGCCAGCAGCATACAAAGTAACAATTCACCCCTCCACTTT | CASSIQSNNSPLHF | TRBV7-2 | - | TRBJ1-6 | -
TGTGCCAGCAGTGGTTGGGAGACCCAGTACTTC | CASSGWETQYF | TRBV2 | - | TRBJ2-5 | once
TGCGCCAGCAGCTTCGGCAGCTCATCTCGGGAGCAGTACTTC | CASSFGSSSREQYF | TRBV5-1 | - | TRBJ2-7 | -
TGTGCCACCAGGAGCGGGAGGGGTTCCTACAATGAGCAGTTCTTC | CATRSGRGSYNEQFF | TRBV15 | TRBD2 | TRBJ2-1 | -
TGTGCCAGCCGACCTAGCGGTAACTCCTACGAGCAGTACTTC | CASRPSGNSYEQYF | TRBV19 | TRBD2 | TRBJ2-7 | -
TGTGCCAGCAGCTTAATTGGGGGATTGGGCAGGGGGTCTTCGAATACGCAGTATTTT | CASSLIGGLGRGSSNTQYF | TRBV11-2 | TRBD1 | TRBJ2-3 | -
TGTGCCAGCAGCCAACGAGACAGTTGGGACACAGATACGCAGTATTTT | CASSQRDSWDTDTQYF | TRBV4-2 | - | TRBJ2-3 | -
TGTGCCAGCAGCGTAGGGGAAGGGAAAGGTCGTGAGCAGTTCTTC | CASSVGEGKGREQFF | TRBV9 | - | TRBJ2-1 | -
TGTGCCAGCAGTTACCAACCCAGGGTTCAGCCCCAGCATTTT | CASSYQPRVQPQHF | TRBV6-6 | - | TRBJ1-5 | -
TGTGCCAGCAGCGGGAGGGGCGAGCAGTACTTC | CASSGRGEQYF | TRBV7-8 | TRBD2 | TRBJ2-7 | -
TGTGCCAGCAGGTTCACAGGGGCTACAGACGGGGAGCTGTTTTTT | CASRFTGATDGELFF | TRBV11-2 | TRBD1 | TRBJ2-2 | -
TGTGCCAGCAAGGCGTTTGGGCGAGCGGGAGCCCCTTCGTACCAAGAGACCCAGTACTTC | CASKAFGRAGAPSYQETQYF | TRBV27 | TRBD2 | TRBJ2-5 | -
TGTGCCAGCAGTGGCGGGACAGGGGGAGACGAGCAGTACTTC | CASSGGTGGDEQYF | TRBV2 | TRBD1 | TRBJ2-7 | once
TGTGCCAGAGGGGGGCAGGGGGCTAACTATGGCTACACCTTC | CARGGQGANYGYTF | TRBV2 | TRBD1 | TRBJ1-2 | -
TGTGCCAGCACCAAGGACAGATCTAACTATGGCTACACCTTC | CASTKDRSNYGYTF | TRBV6-1 | - | TRBJ1-2 | once
TGTGCCAGCAGTTTTGCGGGACCGCTAAACTATGGCTACACCTTC | CASSFAGPLNYGYTF | TRBV28 | - | TRBJ1-2 | -
TGCGCCAGCAGCCAAGAAGGCAGCTTGAGCACTGAAGCTTTCTTT | CASSQEGSLSTEAFF | TRBV4-1 | - | TRBJ1-1 | -
TGTGCCAGCAGCTTAAATGGACAGGGGATAACCTACGAGCAGTACTTC | CASSLNGQGITYEQYF | TRBV11-3 | TRBD1 | TRBJ2-7 | -
TGTGCCAGCAGCCAAGCGGGGCCCGGGGCTGAAGCTTTCTTT | CASSQAGPGAEAFF | TRBV4-2 | - | TRBJ1-1 | few
TGTGCCAGCAGCTTAGAAGACGGCAATGAGCAGTTCTTC | CASSLEDGNEQFF | TRBV11-3 | - | TRBJ2-1 | -
TGTGCCAGCAGTTTTCTGGGACAGGGAACCGGGGAGCTGTTTTTT | CASSFLGQGTGELFF | TRBV28 | TRBD1 | TRBJ2-2 | once
TGTGCCAGTAGTCCGCGCTTACAAGAGACCCAGTACTTC | CASSPRLQETQYF | TRBV19 | - | TRBJ2-5 | -
TGTGCCAGCGGACTACAGGGGGAATCCTACGAGCAGTACTTC | CASGLQGESYEQYF | TRBV2 | TRBD1 | TRBJ2-7 | -
TGTGCCAGCAGCAGATACTGGGGGGACGAGCAGTACTTC | CASSRYWGDEQYF | TRBV5-4 | - | TRBJ2-7 | -
TGCGCCAGCAGCTTGGACTCTCGAGGGAGAGGCGGCGAGCAGTACTTC | CASSLDSRGRGGEQYF | TRBV5-1 | - | TRBJ2-7 | -
TGTGCCAGCAGCTTTCCGGGCGGATACACTGAAGCTTTCTTT | CASSFPGGYTEAFF | TRBV7-9 | - | TRBJ1-1 | medium-sized
TGCGCCAGCAGCTTTGGACAGGGATATGGCTACACCTTC | CASSFGQGYGYTF | TRBV5-1 | TRBD1 | TRBJ1-2 | few
TGCGCCAGCAGACCCGACGTCACGTCCTACAATGAGCAGTTCTTC | CASRPDVTSYNEQFF | TRBV5-1 | - | TRBJ2-1 | -
TGCGCCAGCAGCCGCATCTATGGCTACACCTTC | CASSRIYGYTF | TRBV10-1 | - | TRBJ1-2 | few
TGCGCCAGCAGCTTGGCCCAGGCCTCAGAGACCCAGTACTTC | CASSLAQASETQYF | TRBV5-1 | - | TRBJ2-5 | few
TGTGCCAGCAGCCAATTCTCCAAAACGCACTATGGCTACACCTTC | CASSQFSKTHYGYTF | TRBV16 | - | TRBJ1-2 | -
TGTGCCAGCAGCTTAGCGCTAGCGGGAGAATTCAATGAGCAGTTCTTC | CASSLALAGEFNEQFF | TRBV7-9 | TRBD2 | TRBJ2-1 | -
TGTGCCAGCAGTGCCTGGGACAGGGGCTACGAGCAGTACTTC | CASSAWDRGYEQYF | TRBV6-1 | TRBD1 | TRBJ2-7 | -
TGCGCCAGCAGACCTACGGGACAGCTGAGCTCCTACGAGCAGTACTTC | CASRPTGQLSSYEQYF | TRBV5-1 | TRBD1 | TRBJ2-7 | once
TGCGCCAGCCGCAGGGGACAGGGGTCCTACGAGCAGTACTTC | CASRRGQGSYEQYF | TRBV5-1 | TRBD1 | TRBJ2-7 | -
TGTGCCAGCAGTACTCCGGGACAGGGAGTTAGTGGCTACACCTTC | CASSTPGQGVSGYTF | TRBV6-5 | TRBD1 | TRBJ1-2 | -
TGCGCCAGCAGCTTGAACCGGGACGTTCCAGATACGCAGTATTTT | CASSLNRDVPDTQYF | TRBV5-1 | - | TRBJ2-3 | -